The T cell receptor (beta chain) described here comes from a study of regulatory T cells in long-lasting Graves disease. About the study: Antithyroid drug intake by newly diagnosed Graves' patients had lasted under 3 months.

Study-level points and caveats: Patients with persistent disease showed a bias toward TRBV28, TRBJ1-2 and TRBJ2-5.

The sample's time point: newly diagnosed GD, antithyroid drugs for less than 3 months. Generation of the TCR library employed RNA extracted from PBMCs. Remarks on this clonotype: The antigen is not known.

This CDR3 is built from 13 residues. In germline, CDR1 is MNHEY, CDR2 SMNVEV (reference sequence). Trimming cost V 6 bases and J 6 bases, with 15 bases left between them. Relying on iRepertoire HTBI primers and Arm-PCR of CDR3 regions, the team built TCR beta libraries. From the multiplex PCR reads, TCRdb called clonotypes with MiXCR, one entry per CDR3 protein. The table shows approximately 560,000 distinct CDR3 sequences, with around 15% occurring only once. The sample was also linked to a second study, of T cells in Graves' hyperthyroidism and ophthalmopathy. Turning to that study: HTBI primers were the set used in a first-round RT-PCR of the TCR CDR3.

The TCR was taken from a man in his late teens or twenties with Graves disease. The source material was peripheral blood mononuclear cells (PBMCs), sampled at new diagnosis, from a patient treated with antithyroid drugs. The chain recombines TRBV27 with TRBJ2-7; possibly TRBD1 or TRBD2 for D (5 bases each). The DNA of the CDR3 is TGTGCCAGCAGACCAATCCAGGGACCCGAGCAGTACTTC. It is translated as CASRPIQGPEQYF.